These T cell receptor beta chains were read from a single sample in a study of immune evolution from preneoplasia to lung adenocarcinoma. Produced via immunoSEQ multiplex PCR; TCRdb's table is partial and in-frame only. Found here are several thousand clones, roughly 85% of them singletons; the top ten hold 2.5% to 3%. Sequencing was done on a sample of FFPE invasive lung adenocarcinoma tissue. These receptors all stem from a person aged 45 to 59 with lung adenocarcinoma. CDR3s include the opening cysteine and the closing phenylalanine or tryptophan.

TRBJ2-6,TRBV21-1,CASSKGVLSSSHASNGANVLTF
TRBJ2-6,TRBV19,CASRGQMYSGANVLTF
TRBJ2-5,TRBV18,CASSQAPTRETQYF
TRBJ1-5,TRBV23-1,CASSQLRDADNQPQHF
TRBJ1-2,TRBV5-4,CASSLRGVGYGYTF
TRBJ1-3,TRBV19,CASRREPPDGNTIYF
TRBJ2-5,TRBV6-1,CASSNRDSQGETQYF
TRBJ2-6,TRBV5-1,CASSQTTMDPNVLTF
TRBJ1-2,TRBV6-6,CASREYRSHGYTF
TRBJ2-1,TRBV10-3,CAIMGGADEQFF
TRBJ1-5,TRBV30,CAWSSTGPNQPQHF
TRBJ2-1,TRBV5-4,CASSLKTNNEQFF
TRBJ2-1,TRBV5-1,CASSLTSGNNEQFF
TRBJ2-1,TRBV4-2,CASSHQAGYSYNEQFF
TRBJ1-5,TRBV6-6,CASEDGVQPQHF
TRBJ1-2,TRBV28,CASSPSTGGGYTF
TRBJ2-7,TRBV7-8,CASSRLAGVRYEQYF
TRBJ2-5,TRBV6-5,CASSWGLDPETQYF
TRBJ2-7,TRBV11-3,CASSLCLTYEQYF
TRBJ1-2,TRBV27,CASSLSGQNYGYTF
TRBJ2-7,TRBV6-6,CASSPTRGGSGEQYF
TRBJ2-3,TRBV6-1,CASKVWVTDTQYF
TRBJ1-1,TRBV29-1,CSVEVRRRASMNTEAFF
TRBJ2-7,TRBV4-1,CASSPRGDTYEQYF
TRBJ2-7,TRBV7-2,CASSLAASYEQYF
TRBJ1-5,TRBV2,CASSESGREGQPQHF
TRBJ2-3,TRBV5-1,CASSLRGGTDTQYF
TRBJ2-7,TRBV5-1,CASSLAGGTYEQYF
TRBJ1-5,TRBV19,CASSAYAGGGNQPQHF
TRBJ2-2,TRBV27,CASSHRTRTSGVTGELFF
TRBJ1-1,TRBV29-1,CSVVNTGTRVGELINTEAFF
TRBJ2-7,TRBV7-6,CASSSRDHYEQYF
TRBJ2-3,TRBV4-2,CASTALAGDVDTQYF
TRBJ2-5,TRBV7-9,CASSKGTSGSGLTETQYF
.,TRBV19,CASSIDQGQGMDEQYF
TRBJ2-1,TRBV7-2,CASSLEGFWRGGGDEQFF
TRBJ2-7,TRBV19,CASSNDRVSSYEQYF
TRBJ2-5,TRBV6-5,CASRRGYGETQYF
TRBJ2-7,TRBV10-2,CASSEWIGTGENEQYF
TRBJ2-7,TRBV4-1,CASSQGPGQGSYEQYF
TRBJ1-5,TRBV15,CATSRDPQDNQPQHF